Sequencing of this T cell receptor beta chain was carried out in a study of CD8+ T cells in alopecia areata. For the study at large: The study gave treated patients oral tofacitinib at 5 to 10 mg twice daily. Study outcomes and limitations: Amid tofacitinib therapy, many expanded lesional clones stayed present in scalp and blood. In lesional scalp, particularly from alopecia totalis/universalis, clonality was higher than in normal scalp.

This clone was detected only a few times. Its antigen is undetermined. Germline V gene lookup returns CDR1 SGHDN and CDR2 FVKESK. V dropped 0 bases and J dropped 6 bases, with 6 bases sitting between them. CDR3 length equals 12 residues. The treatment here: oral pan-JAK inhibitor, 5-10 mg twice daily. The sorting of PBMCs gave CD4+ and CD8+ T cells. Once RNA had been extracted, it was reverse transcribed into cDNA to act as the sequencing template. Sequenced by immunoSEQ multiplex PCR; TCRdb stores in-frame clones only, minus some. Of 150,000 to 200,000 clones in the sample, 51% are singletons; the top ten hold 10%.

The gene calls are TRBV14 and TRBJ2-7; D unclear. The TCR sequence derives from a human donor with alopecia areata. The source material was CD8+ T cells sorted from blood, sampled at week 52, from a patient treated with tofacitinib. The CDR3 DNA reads TGTGCCAGCAGCCAAGAGAGTACCGAGCAGTACTTC. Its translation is CASSQESTEQYF.